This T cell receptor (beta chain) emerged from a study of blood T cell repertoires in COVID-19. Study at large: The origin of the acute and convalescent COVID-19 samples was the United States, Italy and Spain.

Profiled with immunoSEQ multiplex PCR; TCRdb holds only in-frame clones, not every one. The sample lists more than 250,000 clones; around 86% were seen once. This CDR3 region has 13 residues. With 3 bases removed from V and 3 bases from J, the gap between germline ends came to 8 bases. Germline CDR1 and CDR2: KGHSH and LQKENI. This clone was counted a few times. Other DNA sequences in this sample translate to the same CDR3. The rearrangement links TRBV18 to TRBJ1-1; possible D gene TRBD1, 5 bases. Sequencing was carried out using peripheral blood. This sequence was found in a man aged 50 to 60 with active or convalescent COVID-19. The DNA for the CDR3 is TGTGCCAGCTCACCGAGCAGGGACACTGAAGCTTTCTTT. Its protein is CASSPSRDTEAFF.